The 16 T cell receptor beta chains below all came from one sample that was sequenced in a study of blood T cells in healthy people across ages. It was with a sample-barcoded 5' primer and a J-beta primer mix that a second PCR of roughly 7 to 12 cycles was run. TCRdb processed the 5' RACE reads anew with MiXCR; each CDR3 protein has one entry. This table has roughly 1 million distinct CDR3 sequences, about 25% appearing once. This sample was shared with a second study, whose subject was T cells of mothers and their children.

The specimen sequenced was blood. These TCRs come from a girl aged 2-10 years in good health.

The V call is TRBV7-9, the J call TRBJ2-2; the D gene is possibly TRBD2 (5 bases). The CDR3 spans 18 residues. Trimming cost V 2 bases and J 1 base, with 17 bases left between them. Germline V gives CDR1 SEHNR, CDR2 FQNEAQ (reference sequence). CDR3 sequence reads: CASSLFPGIAKNTGELFF. CDR3 in DNA: TGTGCCAGCAGCTTATTTCCGGGGATCGCAAAGAACACCGGGGAGCTGTTTTTT.

This clonotype was seen only a few times. The chain uses TRBV24-1 and TRBJ2-4; TRBD1 matches at 8 bases. Germline values: CDR1 KGHDR, CDR2 SFDVKD. This CDR3 region has 14 residues. V gave up 5 bases and J gave up 8 bases; unmatched junction bases: 7. The CDR3, as DNA: TGTGCCACCAGTGGAGGACAGGGAGGAGACATTCAGTACTTC. Translating it yields CATSGGQGGDIQYF.

Only a few counts were recorded for this clonotype. V and J are TRBV6-1 and TRBJ1-6; possible D gene TRBD1, 6 bases. V lost 7 bases to trimming and J lost 0 bases, with 13 bases between them. Looked up from germline, CDR1 is MNHNS and CDR2 is SASEGT. This CDR3 is built from 16 residues. As DNA, the CDR3 is TGTGCCAGCACTAATGGAGGGGGCTCCTATAATTCACCCCTCCACTTT. The encoded protein is CASTNGGGSYNSPLHF.

This clonotype was picked up a small number of times. CDR3 nucleotides: TGTGCCAGCACCATTACAGGGAGAGGAATGGATGAGCAGTTCTTC. This gives the protein CASTITGRGMDEQFF. The chain recombines TRBV28 with TRBJ2-1; TRBD1 might be the D (6 bases). Germline V CDR1 and CDR2: MDHEN, SYDVKM. The CDR3 has 15 residues. V shed 7 bases and J shed 8 bases, with 21 bases lying between them.

This clonotype was seen a few times. This chain connects TRBV14 to TRBJ2-1; perhaps D is TRBD1 or TRBD2 (5 bases each). The CDR3 contains 15 residues. The germline V gene has CDR1 SGHDN and CDR2 FVKESK. Trimming left V 3 bases short and J 7 bases short, with 16 bases between. The CDR3 spells CASSHLSQGRNEQFF. In DNA form, the CDR3 reads TGTGCCAGCAGCCACCTTTCCCAGGGACGGAATGAGCAGTTCTTC.

The chain has TRBV6-1 and TRBJ1-5, with a weak D call TRBD1 (5 bases). V gave up 0 bases and J gave up 6 bases, with 12 bases separating them. CDR3 length: 15 amino acids. CDR1 MNHNS and CDR2 SASEGT come from the germline V gene. CDR3: CASSEAAVGGQPQHF. CDR3 in DNA: TGTGCCAGCAGTGAAGCGGCAGTCGGGGGTCAGCCCCAGCATTTT.

The genes are TRBV7-2 and TRBJ2-3; no clear D gene. Germline assignment: CDR1 SGHTA and CDR2 FQGNSA. This CDR3 contains 15 residues. V lost 2 bases and J 3 bases, leaving 12 bases between the germline ends. CDR3 bases: TGTGCCAGCAGCTTATCCATTGTTGGTACAGATACGCAGTATTTT. Translating gives CASSLSIVGTDTQYF.

The rearrangement links TRBV29-1 to TRBJ2-5; no clear D. The J call may be in error: the DNA end matches TRBJ2-7 better. Germline V gene data show CDR1 as SQVTM and CDR2 as ANQGSEA. The CDR3 has 14 residues. The CDR3 nucleotides are TGCAGCGTTGAAGTTGAGAAACCATTCTACGAGCAGTACTTC. Protein sequence: CSVEVEKPFYEQYF.

This CDR3 is CASSPVYEARISYEQYF. CDR3 bases: TGTGCCAGCAGCCCCGTTTATGAGGCCAGGATAAGCTACGAGCAGTACTTC. V usage is TRBV6-5 and J usage is TRBJ2-7, with D hard to call. The CDR3 runs to 17 residues. Germline CDR1 reads MNHEY; CDR2 reads SVGAGI. V gave up 6 bases and J gave up 3 bases, with 24 bases separating them.

The chain links TRBV28 to TRBJ2-5; D possibly corresponds to TRBD2 (6 bases). The tail of the sequence fits TRBJ2-1 better, so the J call may be wrong. The CDR3 extends over 14 amino acids. Looked up from germline, CDR1 is MDHEN and CDR2 is SYDVKM. The CDR3 DNA reads TGTGCCAGCAGTCCCCAGGCTAGCGTCCATGAGCAGTTCTTC. It is translated as CASSPQASVHEQFF.

The V gene is TRBV29-1, the J gene TRBJ2-1, with D possibly being TRBD2 (5 bases). There are 13 residues in the CDR3. Germline V gene lookup returns CDR1 SQVTM and CDR2 ANQGSEA. The V gene lost 6 bases and the J gene lost 6 bases, with 15 bases spanning the gap. This CDR3 is CSVDFPTSNEQFF. The CDR3 DNA reads TGCAGCGTGGACTTCCCTACAAGCAATGAGCAGTTCTTC.

This clonotype was counted a few times. The rearrangement joins TRBV14 to TRBJ1-4; the D gene is possibly TRBD1 (5 bases). The CDR3 runs to 15 residues. CDR1 and CDR2 from the germline V gene are SGHDN and FVKESK. Trimming cost V 5 bases and J 6 bases, with 16 bases left between them. The CDR3 loop is CASSVRSKGHEKLFF. As DNA, the CDR3 is TGTGCCAGCAGCGTACGGTCTAAGGGACATGAAAAACTGTTTTTT. The complete variable domain, with remaining parts taken from reference TRBV14 and TRBJ1-4, reads EAGVTQFPSHSVIEKGQTVTLRCDPISGHDNLYWYRRVMGKEIKFLLHFVKESKQDESGMPNNRFLAERTGGTYSTLKVQPAELEDSGVYFCASSVRSKGHEKLFFGSGTQLSVL.

The chain links TRBV3-1 to TRBJ2-5, with D possibly being TRBD2 (5 bases). TRBJ2-7 matches the DNA end more closely, so the J call is doubtful. The CDR3 consists of 14 residues. The germline V gene encodes CDR1 LGHDT and CDR2 YNNKEL (reference sequence). CDR3 coding DNA: TGTGCCAGCAGCTCCACGGCGGGCGCTTACGAGCAGTACTTC. Amino acid sequence: CASSSTAGAYEQYF.

The chain employs TRBV5-1 and TRBJ2-2; no reliable D call. V was cut by 3 bases and J by 2 bases, with 14 bases left in between. The germline gives CDR1 SGHRS, CDR2 YFSETQ. The CDR3 runs 16 residues. The CDR3 DNA sequence: TGCGCCAGCAGCTCCGGGCCCGCTTCTAACACCGGGGAGCTGTTTTTT. This sequence encodes CASSSGPASNTGELFF.

The chain couples TRBV9 to TRBJ2-7; 10 positions match TRBD2. Germline lookup yields CDR1 SGDLS and CDR2 YYNGEE. With 3 bases clipped from V and 5 bases from J, the junction kept 14 bases outside the gene matches. The CDR3 runs to 17 residues. The CDR3 protein is CASSEGATSGTIDEQYF. In DNA, the CDR3 is TGTGCCAGCAGCGAGGGGGCTACTAGCGGGACTATCGACGAGCAGTACTTC.

The chain uses TRBV29-1 and TRBJ2-5; no definite D call. The CDR3 contains 13 residues. CDR1 is SQVTM, CDR2 ANQGSEA, per germline. The ends were cut back, 3 bases at V and 4 bases at J, with 12 bases in the middle. The CDR3 loop is CSVDQDLGETQYF. CDR3 nucleotide sequence: TGCAGCGTTGACCAGGATTTGGGAGAGACCCAGTACTTC.